The clone carrying this T cell receptor beta chain has a single count. The data were obtained in a study of technical replicates of blood from several donors. V lost 2 bases, J lost 5 bases, and 18 bases lay in between. Germline lookup yields CDR1 LNHNV and CDR2 YYDKDF (reference sequence). CDR3 length equals 17 residues. Measured with immunoSEQ multiplex PCR; TCRdb has only the in-frame clones, and not every one. The table shows fewer than 110,000 clones, with roughly 95% occurring only once. The clonotype originates from a human donor in good health. V and J are TRBV15 and TRBJ1-4; the D is unclear. The sequencing sample was made of T cells isolated from PBMCs. The CDR3 sequence is CATSRPRKDGLNEKLFF. The CDR3 bases are TGTGCCACCAGCAGACCACGTAAAGATGGACTCAATGAAAAACTGTTTTTT.